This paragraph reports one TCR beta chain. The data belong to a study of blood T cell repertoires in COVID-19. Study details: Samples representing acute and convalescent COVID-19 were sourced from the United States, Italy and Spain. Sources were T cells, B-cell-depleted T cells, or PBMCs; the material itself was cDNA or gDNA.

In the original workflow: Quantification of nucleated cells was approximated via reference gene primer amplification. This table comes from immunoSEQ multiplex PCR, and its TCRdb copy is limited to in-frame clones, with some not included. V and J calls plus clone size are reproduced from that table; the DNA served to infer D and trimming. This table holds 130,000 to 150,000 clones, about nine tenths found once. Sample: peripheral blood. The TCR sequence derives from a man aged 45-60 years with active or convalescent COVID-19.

CDR3 sequence: CASTHPSSGSDNEQFF. In DNA form, the CDR3 reads TGTGCCAGCACCCACCCCTCGAGCGGGAGTGACAATGAGCAGTTCTTC. The V call is TRBV9, the J call TRBJ2-1; 8 bases are shared with TRBD2. Unmatched junction bases numbered 13, after V lost 6 bases and J lost 5 bases. Germline values: CDR1 SGDLS, CDR2 YYNGEE. The length of the CDR3 is 16 residues.